The rows below give T cell receptor beta chains drawn from one sample of a study of graft-versus-host responses after intestinal transplantation. TCRdb keeps only in-frame clones here, not all; method: immunoSEQ multiplex PCR. In the table there are about 6,400 clones, roughly four fifths of which are singletons. The sample here was ileum tissue, taken just under 310 days after intestinal transplant. These receptors were obtained from a human patient who received an intestinal transplant, so some T cells may come from the graft donor. CDR3s leave out the opening cysteine and the closing phenylalanine or tryptophan. Not every row has a clone size; where given, it reads once, few, many or a size class.

NA | 15 | TRBV5-6 | ASRGGIGCSGNQPQH
few | 12 | TRBV6-1 | ASSEEPGGETQY
NA | 13 | TRBV6-5 | ASSLIGQGDGKLF
NA | 13 | TRBV7-2 | ASSLQGNKGYEQY
NA | 13 | TRBV5-1 | ASRLETGGFYEQY
NA | 16 | TRBV12-5 | ASGSFWTGGIVSYGYT
NA | 13 | TRBV2 | ASSLPGQGDSPLH
NA | 13 | TRBV27 | ASSSGSLGGYGYT
NA | 10 | TRBV9 | ASSVGGETQY
NA | 13 | TRBV4-2 | ASSQELAGGYEQY
NA | 14 | TRBV28 | ATLGGLSLVGTEAF
NA | 13 | TRBV25-1 | ASSGAGEAKNIQY
NA | 10 | TRBV10-3 | AISDRGETQY
NA | 13 | TRBV11-3 | ASSFGTRLNNEQF
NA | 14 | TRBV25-1 | ASSEYKGQDPYEQY
NA | 14 | TRBV7-3 | ASSAYRAQGNQPQH
NA | 9 | TRBV6-5 | ASSRGAEAF
NA | 10 | TRBV28 | ASSQKTYEQY
NA | 13 | TRBV5-1 | ASSYSHRWVTEAF
once | 12 | TRBV19 | ASSQGTGTYEQY
NA | 13 | TRBV2 | ASSSPTGGEETQY
NA | 11 | TRBV6-4 | ASSRAATGELF